This T cell receptor beta chain appears in the sequencing data of a study of blood T cell repertoires in COVID-19. Study in general: Acute and convalescent COVID-19 samples came from the United States, Italy and Spain. From T cells, B-cell-depleted T cells, or PBMCs came the material, which was cDNA or gDNA.

CDR3 length: 13 amino acids. CDR1 SGHKS and CDR2 YYEKEE come from the germline V gene (reference sequence). Deletions cut 5 bases from V and 1 base from J, with 9 bases between. This clone appeared many times. Study processing details: Estimation of nucleated cell counts was performed using reference gene primer amplification. Libraries were prepared by immunoSEQ multiplex PCR; TCRdb keeps only in-frame clonotypes and omits some of them. V and J calls and clone size come straight from that table; D and trimming were deduced from the DNA. The sample lists fewer than 300,000 clones, approximately 81% occurring once.

The TCR comes from a woman in her late teens or twenties with acute or convalescent COVID-19. This chain joins TRBV5-5 and TRBJ1-2; D is undetermined. Material for sequencing was peripheral blood. The DNA for the CDR3 is TGTGCCAGCAGATTTAGTTATAACTATGGCTACACCTTC. Protein product: CASRFSYNYGYTF.